This TCR beta chain comes out of a study of regulatory dendritic cells for organ transplantation. On this clone: What it binds is not known.

Regarding the study as a whole: Regulatory dendritic cells appeared to expand memory CD8+ clones less than mature ones. The authors noted considerable between-person heterogeneity in alloreactive memory CD8+ cells. Naive T cells showed high diversity, memory cells less, memory CD8+ least.

The CDR3 has 15 residues. Germline lookup yields CDR1 LGHNA and CDR2 YSLEER. Trimming at V came to 3 bases and at J to 2 bases, leaving 5 bases not matched to a gene. Method: immunoSEQ multiplex PCR; TCRdb's copy keeps in-frame clones and lacks some. The sample lists thousands of clones; around 60% were seen once. The sequence derives from a human donor in good health. The V gene is TRBV4-3, the J gene TRBJ2-7; 9 positions agree with TRBD1. Sequencing was done on a sample of memory CD8+ T cells from blood. Subset here: CD45RO+ memory T cells. Here the CDR3 reads CASSQGTGYAYEQYF. In nucleotides, the CDR3 is TGCGCCAGCAGCCAGGGGACAGGGTACGCCTACGAGCAGTACTTC.